Sequencing of this T cell receptor (beta chain) was carried out in a study of blood T cell repertoires in COVID-19 (TCRdb year 2020). General notes on the study: The collaborator samples originated in the United States, Italy and Spain and spanned the acute and convalescent phases of COVID-19. The material from the prospective study consisted of cDNA or gDNA derived from T cells, B-cell-depleted T cells, or PBMCs. Subjects who had been exposed to COVID-19, were actively infected with it, or had recovered from it provided the deeply sampled blood TCRbeta repertoires that made up the dataset. A freely available public database, intended as a resource for researchers studying the immune response to SARS-CoV-2, is where the repertoires were released. The samples were drawn from two sources: the first 160 participants of the ongoing ImmuneRACE study, and about 1,300 subjects contributed by 6 global collaborators. The sample metadata nearly always contained a de-identified subject ID, COVID-19 status, age in years and sex. Where HLA class I and class II types were available, the types were taken from metadata supplied by the sample provider, not from assay-based typing.

The germline V gene gives CDR1 as SGHVS and CDR2 as FNYEAQ. The CDR3 numbers 13 residues from cysteine through phenylalanine. Only the CDR3 DNA is retained, 39 bases long and in frame from the first base. V is trimmed back by 2 bases and J by 6 bases, and the junction contains 3 bases that no gene match accounts for. There are a few counts of this clone. The target of this receptor is not known. Qualities for individual bases were not recorded, and no much larger clone is one base off. TCRbeta CDR3 regions were amplified from genomic DNA using the immunoSEQ Assay, a bias-controlled multiplex PCR. In the source study's methods: The number of nucleated cells in each sample was estimated from the amplification of reference gene primers within the assay. Sequence reads were collapsed and filtered to measure the absolute abundance of every unique TCRbeta CDR3 rearrangement. For each sample, productive Simpson clonality was calculated as the square root of Simpson's diversity index across productive rearrangements. This is the immuneACCESS table as TCRdb keeps it, with only in-frame sequences that have V and J called. A part of the clones is gone; compared with another copy, unresolved V genes explain less than half, and the rest is unexplained. V and J calls and clone size are copied from that table; D and trimming were computed from the DNA. The sample table contains hundreds of thousands of clones; only one count was recorded for more than 80% of them. The ten largest clones capture approximately 1.2% of the sample.

Collaborating institutions collected whole blood in K2EDTA tubes following their own protocols. For TCRbeta analysis, collaborator samples were shipped as frozen whole blood, as isolated PBMCs, or as DNA extracted from either sample type. The full study reports these points: Clinical and demographic metadata were provided uncurated, with the amount varying by source and participant.

The sequencing sample was made of peripheral blood. Recombination connected TRBV7-6 to TRBJ1-1; 7 bases in the middle match TRBD1. This clonotype originated in a man aged 35 to 55 with acute or convalescent COVID-19. The DNA reads as follows: TGTGCCAGCAGCTTACAACAGGGGTCTGAAGCTTTCTTT. The resulting protein is CASSLQQGSEAFF.